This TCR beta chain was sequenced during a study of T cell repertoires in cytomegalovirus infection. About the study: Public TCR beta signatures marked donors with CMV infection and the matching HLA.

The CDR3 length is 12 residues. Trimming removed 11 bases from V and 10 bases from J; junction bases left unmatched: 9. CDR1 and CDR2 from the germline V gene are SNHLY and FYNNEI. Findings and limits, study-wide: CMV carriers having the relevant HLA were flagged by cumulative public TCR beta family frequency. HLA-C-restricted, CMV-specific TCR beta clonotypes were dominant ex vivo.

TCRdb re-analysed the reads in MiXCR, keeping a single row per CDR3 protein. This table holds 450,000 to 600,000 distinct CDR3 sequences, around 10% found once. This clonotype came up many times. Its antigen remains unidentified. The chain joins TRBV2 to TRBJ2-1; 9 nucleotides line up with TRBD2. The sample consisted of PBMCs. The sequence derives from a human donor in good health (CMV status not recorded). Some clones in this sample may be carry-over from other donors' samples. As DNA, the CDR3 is TGTGCCGGGCGGGAGGGGGGACTGGAGCAGTTCTTC. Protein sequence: CAGREGGLEQFF.